What follows are 20 T cell receptor beta chains derived from one specimen sequenced in a study of technical replicates of blood from a few donors. Libraries were prepared by immunoSEQ multiplex PCR; TCRdb keeps only in-frame clonotypes and omits some of them. The sample holds 60,000 to 80,000 clones, roughly nine tenths seen once. The material sequenced was T cells isolated from PBMCs. All receptors derive from a human donor in good health.

V usage is TRBV30 and J usage is TRBJ1-5; no reliable D call. The CDR3 runs 13 residues. Trimming removed 0 bases at V and 1 base at J, with 4 bases between. Germline assignment: CDR1 GTSNPN and CDR2 SVGIG (reference sequence). The DNA of the CDR3 is TGTGCCTGGAGTGTTACAAGCAATCAGCCCCAGCATTTT. Translated, it gives CAWSVTSNQPQHF.

The chain couples TRBV7-3 to TRBJ2-1; the match to TRBD1 covers 11 bases. This CDR3 region has 16 residues. Germline V CDR1 and CDR2: SGHTA, FQGTGA. V lost 3 bases, J lost 4 bases, and 5 bases stayed unmatched. CDR3 bases: TGTGCCAGCAGCTTCCCCGGGACAGGGGGATACAATGAGCAGTTCTTC. It yields the protein CASSFPGTGGYNEQFF.

The rearrangement uses TRBV7-8 and TRBJ2-7, with D perhaps TRBD2 (6 bases). The CDR3 consists of 16 residues. With 5 bases removed from V and 2 bases from J, the gap between germline ends came to 19 bases. Germline CDR1 reads SGHVS; CDR2 reads FQNEAQ. CDR3 DNA sequence: TGTGCCAGCAGCCCGGAGCGGGCTTCTCGCCCCTACGAGCAGTACTTC. Translating it yields CASSPERASRPYEQYF. The full variable domain, in which reference TRBV7-8 and TRBJ2-7 provide the parts outside the CDR3, is GAGVSQSPRYKVAKRGQDVALRCDPISGHVSLFWYQQALGQGPEFLTYFQNEAQLDKSGLPSDRFFAERPEGSVSTLKIQRTQQEDSAVYLCASSPERASRPYEQYFGPGTRLTVT.

In its sample, this clone was seen a few times. The chain is built from TRBV18 and TRBJ2-7, with 12 bases matching TRBD2. Per the germline V gene, CDR1 is KGHSH and CDR2 is LQKENI. The V gene end was trimmed by 3 bases and the J gene end by 5 bases; junction bases not matched to a gene: 5. CDR3 length: 15 amino acids. Here the CDR3 reads CASSPGTSGYNEQYF. CDR3 DNA: TGTGCCAGCTCACCTGGGACTAGCGGGTACAACGAGCAGTACTTC.

This rearrangement joins TRBV6-5 to TRBJ1-1, with 11 bases lining up with TRBD1. J gave up 5 bases and V 0 bases, and 2 bases lay outside the gene matches. The CDR3 loop spans 15 amino acids. Germline V lookup: CDR1 MNHEY, CDR2 SVGAGI. CDR3 region: CASSYSGQGGTEAFF. DNA for the CDR3: TGTGCCAGCAGTTACTCGGGACAGGGGGGGACTGAAGCTTTCTTT.

The chain combines TRBV5-1 with TRBJ2-7; 11 bases map to TRBD2. Germline CDR1 SGHRS, CDR2 YFSETQ. V dropped 1 base and J dropped 2; count of bases not matched to a gene: 8. The CDR3 is 17 amino acids. CDR3 DNA sequence: TGCGCCAGCAGCTTGTTTCCTAGCGGGAGGCCTGCCTACGAGCAGTACTTC. It is translated as CASSLFPSGRPAYEQYF.

The rearrangement uses TRBV9 and TRBJ1-1; possibly TRBD1 for D (5 bases). The germline V gene has CDR1 SGDLS and CDR2 YYNGEE. The CDR3 totals 14 residues. The V and J ends lost 0 bases and 4 bases respectively, with 10 bases between them. DNA of the CDR3: TGTGCCAGCAGCGTAGGTGGGGCCGGCACTGAAGCTTTCTTT. Its translation is CASSVGGAGTEAFF. Together with reference TRBV9 and TRBJ1-1, the CDR3 gives the full variable domain: DSGVTQTPKHLITATGQRVTLRCSPRSGDLSVYWYQQSLDQGLQFLIQYYNGEERAKGNILERFSAQQFPDLHSELNLSSLELGDSALYFCASSVGGAGTEAFFGQGTRLTVV.

CDR3 amino acids: CASSPFSDGWTAGANVLTF. CDR3 nucleotides: TGTGCCAGCAGCCCTTTTAGTGACGGGTGGACTGCTGGGGCCAACGTCCTGACTTTC. The chain recombines TRBV14 with TRBJ2-6, with D possibly being TRBD2 (5 bases). Germline V lookup: CDR1 SGHDN, CDR2 FVKESK. The V end lost 4 bases, the J end lost 2 bases, and 21 bases lay between the germline ends. This CDR3 region has 19 residues.

This clone was picked up one time. The rearrangement uses TRBV15 and TRBJ2-7; 7 bases are a match to TRBD1. The germline V gene encodes CDR1 LNHNV and CDR2 YYDKDF (reference sequence). The CDR3 loop spans 13 amino acids. V was clipped by 4 bases and J by 3 bases; unmatched bases: 3. CDR3 DNA: TGTGCCACCAGCAACCGGGACAGCTACGAGCAGTACTTC. Protein: CATSNRDSYEQYF.

This rearrangement joins TRBV4-1 to TRBJ2-3; D is possibly TRBD1 (6 bases). V was cut by 7 bases and J by 6 bases, with 17 bases left in between. This CDR3 is 14 amino acids long. Germline CDR1 and CDR2: MGHRA and YSYEKL. CDR3 nucleotides: TGCGCCAGCAAAAGGACTGGGGGCCTTGATACGCAGTATTTT. Translated: CASKRTGGLDTQYF.

CDR3 nucleotide sequence: TGCGCCAGCAGCTTGGACGGGACTAGCGGAAGAGATACGCAGTATTTT. Amino acids: CASSLDGTSGRDTQYF. This chain links TRBV5-1 with TRBJ2-3, with 11 bases lining up with TRBD2. After removal of 0 bases from V and 5 bases from J, the junction contained 5 bases not matched to a gene. In germline, CDR1 is SGHRS, CDR2 YFSETQ. The CDR3 covers 16 residues.

The rearrangement joins TRBV1 to TRBJ2-1; the D call of TRBD2 is as the table states it, not checked on the DNA. TRBV1 is described as a pseudogene. The length of the CDR3 is 13 residues. CDR3 sequence (DNA): TGCACCAGCAGGGAGAGATTTTACAATGAGCAGTTCTTC. Amino acid sequence: CTSRERFYNEQFF.

V and J are TRBV18 and TRBJ2-5; D unclear. The CDR3 extends over 13 amino acids. V lost 4 bases and J lost 3, with 9 bases in between. Germline CDR1 and CDR2: KGHSH and LQKENI. The CDR3 sequence: CASSQLTKETQYF. In nucleotides, the CDR3 is TGTGCCAGCTCACAACTCACCAAAGAGACCCAGTACTTC.

This chain links TRBV6-1 with TRBJ1-1; maybe TRBD1 (6 bases). V was shortened by 3 bases and J by 5 bases, with 16 bases between the two germline ends. The CDR3 is 15 amino acids. Germline CDR1 and CDR2: MNHNS and SASEGT. This CDR3 reads CASSDTGLLTTEAFF. DNA of the CDR3: TGTGCCAGCAGTGATACAGGGCTTTTAACAACTGAAGCTTTCTTT.

This clone was seen just once. Here the CDR3 DNA reads TGTGCCAGCAGCCTTAATTCTTCACCCCTCCACTTT. This encodes CASSLNSSPLHF. The chain links TRBV25-1 to TRBJ1-6; D gene uncertain. The germline V gene has CDR1 MGHDK and CDR2 SYGVNS. The CDR3 is made up of 12 amino acids. Trimming removed 6 bases from V and 9 bases from J, with 9 bases in between.

The chain is built from TRBV5-6 and TRBJ2-7; 9 bases are a match to TRBD1. This CDR3 has 14 residues. Germline lookup yields CDR1 SGHDT and CDR2 YYEEEE. V shed 2 bases, J shed 1 base, and the junction held 1 base outside the gene matches. Written as DNA, the CDR3 is TGTGCCAGCAGCTTCGGGACAGGGTCCTACGAGCAGTACTTC. Translation gives CASSFGTGSYEQYF. Complete variable domain (other parts from reference TRBV5-6 and TRBJ2-7): DAGVTQSPTHLIKTRGQQVTLRCSPKSGHDTVSWYQQALGQGPQFIFQYYEEEERQRGNFPDRFSGHQFPNYSSELNVNALLLGDSALYLCASSFGTGSYEQYFGPGTRLTVT.

The V call is TRBV14, the J call TRBJ1-1; 7 bases agree with TRBD1. CDR1 is SGHDN, CDR2 FVKESK, per germline. The CDR3 loop spans 16 amino acids. J was trimmed by 2 bases and V by 4 bases; bases with no gene match: 10. CDR3 sequence (DNA): TGTGCCAGCAGCCCGGCAGACAGGGCCAGTAACACTGAAGCTTTCTTT. This codes for CASSPADRASNTEAFF.

This clone has just one count. V is TRBV29-1 and J is TRBJ2-5, with D tentatively TRBD2 (6 bases). Germline CDR1 SQVTM, CDR2 ANQGSEA. Trimming removed 6 bases from V and 11 bases from J, with 7 bases in between. The CDR3 spans 8 residues. The DNA for the CDR3 is TGCAGCGTCGGAGGGCAGTACTTC. As protein: CSVGGQYF.

The J gene is TRBJ1-2, the V gene TRBV11-2; D remains ambiguous. The germline V gene encodes CDR1 SGHAT and CDR2 FQNNGV. The CDR3 covers 13 residues. Between the trimmed V and J ends, which lost 3 bases and 2 bases, there was a span of 7 bases. DNA for the CDR3: TGTGCCAGCAGCTTCCGACACAACTATGGCTACACCTTC. Translated: CASSFRHNYGYTF.

The rearrangement links TRBV5-1 to TRBJ2-1; 7 bases fit TRBD2. Germline V CDR1 and CDR2: SGHRS, YFSETQ. V lost 4 bases and J lost 5; bases outside the gene matches: 6. The CDR3 length is 14 residues. The CDR3, as DNA: TGCGCCAGCAGCGCTTGGCGGGAGAACAATGAGCAGTTCTTC. This sequence encodes CASSAWRENNEQFF. Complete variable domain (other parts from reference TRBV5-1 and TRBJ2-1): KAGVTQTPRYLIKTRGQQVTLSCSPISGHRSVSWYQQTPGQGLQFLFEYFSETQRNKGNFPGRFSGRQFSNSRSEMNVSTLELGDSALYLCASSAWRENNEQFFGPGTRLTVL.